The following is a TCR beta chain sequence with its context. Its antigen is undetermined. The PCR made use of 60 Vbeta and 13 Jbeta primers. Some clones are missing from TCRdb's copy, which holds only in-frame ones; the method was immunoSEQ multiplex PCR. The sample consists of roughly 100,000 clones, 75% to 85% of them appearing once. CDR3 length: 14 amino acids. Germline CDR1 and CDR2: SEHNR and FQNEAQ (reference sequence). Trimming cost V 2 bases and J 6 bases; bases outside gene matches: 5. This sample is drawn from a study of cytomegalovirus exposure and HLA in healthy donors. Study-wide results and caveats: Clonal expansion was found to be greater in HLA-associated TCR beta chains than in equally common others in a later analysis.

Sequencing was done on a sample of PBMCs. This chain links TRBV7-9 with TRBJ1-2; TRBD1 agrees at 8 bases. This TCR was recovered from a man aged 18-30 years in good health and CMV-seronegative. The CDR3 sequence: CASSLPLQGDGYTF. The CDR3 DNA sequence: TGTGCCAGCAGCTTACCCCTACAGGGGGATGGCTACACCTTC.